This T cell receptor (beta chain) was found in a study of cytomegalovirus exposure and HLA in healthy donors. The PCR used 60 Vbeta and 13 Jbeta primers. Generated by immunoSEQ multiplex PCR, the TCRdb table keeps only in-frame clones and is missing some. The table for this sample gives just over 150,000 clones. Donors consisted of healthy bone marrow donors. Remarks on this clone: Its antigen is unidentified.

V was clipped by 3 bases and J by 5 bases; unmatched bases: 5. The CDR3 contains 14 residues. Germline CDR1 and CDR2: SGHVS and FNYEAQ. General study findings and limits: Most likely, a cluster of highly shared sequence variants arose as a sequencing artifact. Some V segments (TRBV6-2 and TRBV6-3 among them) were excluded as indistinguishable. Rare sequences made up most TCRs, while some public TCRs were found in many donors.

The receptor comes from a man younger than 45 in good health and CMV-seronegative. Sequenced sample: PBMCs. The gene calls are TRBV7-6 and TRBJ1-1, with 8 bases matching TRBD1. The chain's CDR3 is CASSFGQGGTEAFF. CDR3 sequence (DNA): TGTGCCAGCAGCTTTGGACAGGGTGGTACTGAAGCTTTCTTT.